These T cell receptor beta chains were read from a single sample in a study of T cell responses to AZD1222 COVID-19 vaccine. Profiling relied on immunoSEQ multiplex PCR, and the TCRdb table lists in-frame clones only, not all of them. The table has around 100,000 clones, 70% to 90% seen once. The sample in question was peripheral blood, obtained on day 0 of AZD1222 vaccination. Receptors originate from an adult in good health. Each CDR3 is given with its conserved first and last residue. The D gene is left open where the match is weak. Rows may omit the clone size; those that give it use once, few, many or a size class.

d_call j_call clone_size v_call cdr3_nt cdr3_aa
NA TRBJ2-1 few TRBV5-6 TGTGCCAGCAGCTCAGACTGGAGGGTACCACAGGAGCAGTTCTTC CASSSDWRVPQEQFF
NA TRBJ2-3 NA TRBV7-9 TGTGCCAGCAGCTTAGGAGCAGATACGCAGTATTTT CASSLGADTQYF
NA TRBJ1-2 NA TRBV4-1 TGCGCCAGCAGCCAAGAGTTGAGGGAAGGGTATGGCTACACCTTC CASSQELREGYGYTF
TRBD1 TRBJ1-3 NA TRBV29-1 TGCAGCGTCGGGACAGAACTTGGAAACACCATATATTTT CSVGTELGNTIYF
TRBD1 TRBJ2-3 NA TRBV11-3 TGTGCCAGCAGCTTAGGCAGACAGGGGGCAGATACGCAGTATTTT CASSLGRQGADTQYF
TRBD1 TRBJ2-6 NA TRBV11-3 TGTGCCAGCAGCTTCAGGGGGCTAGCTGGGGCCAACGTCCTGACTTTC CASSFRGLAGANVLTF
NA TRBJ1-2 NA TRBV7-2 TGTGCCAGCAGCTTATATCTCCAAAGGGGCTACACCTTC CASSLYLQRGYTF
NA TRBJ1-5 NA TRBV24-1 TGTGCCACCAGTGATGCAGGGGACACGGGCAATCAGCCCCAGCATTTT CATSDAGDTGNQPQHF
NA TRBJ1-1 NA TRBV19 TGTGCCAGTACCAGGGGTTTCGCGAACACTGAAGCTTTCTTT CASTRGFANTEAFF
TRBD1 TRBJ2-5 once TRBV5-5 TGTGCCAGCAGCTTGGGCGGAACAGGGGCCCAGTACTTC CASSLGGTGAQYF
NA TRBJ2-2 NA TRBV3-1/TRBV3-2 TGTGCCAGCTCTCTAGCCACAGAGGGCGGGGAGCTGTTTTTT CASSLATEGGELFF
TRBD1 TRBJ1-5 NA TRBV28 TGTGCCTCCGGGGGACAGGGATATCAGCCCCAGCATTTT CASGGQGYQPQHF
TRBD1 TRBJ1-6 once TRBV19 TGTGCCAGTAGTGTAGGGGACAGGGAAATGTCACCCCTCCACTTT CASSVGDREMSPLHF
TRBD2 TRBJ2-5 few TRBV3-1/TRBV3-2 TGTGCCAGCAGCCAAGATCGCCAGCGGGACTGGGGGGAGACCCAGTACTTC CASSQDRQRDWGETQYF
NA TRBJ2-1 NA TRBV25-1 TGTGCCAGCACCCCTGGGGGCGAGCAGTTCTTC CASTPGGEQFF
NA TRBJ1-5 NA TRBV5-8 TGTGCCAGCAGCTCCCTAAGGGATGTCAATCAGCCCCAGCATTTT CASSSLRDVNQPQHF
NA TRBJ2-1 NA TRBV6-2/TRBV6-3 TGTGCCAGCAGTTACTTGTATGAGCAGTTCTTC CASSYLYEQFF
NA TRBJ2-5 NA TRBV29-1 TGCAGCGTTGACGTCGGGGAGACCCAGTACTTC CSVDVGETQYF
NA TRBJ2-1 NA TRBV5-1 TGTGCCAGCAGCTTGGTCAGTTACAATGAGCAGTTCTTC CASSLVSYNEQFF
NA TRBJ1-1 medium-sized TRBV5-1 TGTGCCAGCAGCCCCGGGTGGTGGGACACTGAAGCTTTCTTT CASSPGWWDTEAFF
NA TRBJ1-3 NA TRBV15 TGTGCCACCAGCTTCGGAGGAAGTACTGGAAACACCATATATTTT CATSFGGSTGNTIYF
TRBD1 TRBJ2-4 NA TRBV7-9 TGTGCCAGCAGCTCAAGGACAGGGCGAGCCAAAAACATTCAGTACTTC CASSSRTGRAKNIQYF
NA TRBJ2-1 NA TRBV4-2 TGTGCCAGCAGCCAAGATCCAGGTGAGGGGTGGGATGAGCAGTTCTTC CASSQDPGEGWDEQFF
NA TRBJ1-6 NA TRBV6-5 TGTGCCAGCAGTTACATTCAGGGTAGACGTAATTCACCCCTCCACTTT CASSYIQGRRNSPLHF
NA TRBJ1-4 NA TRBV7-8 TGTGCCAGCAGCTTAGAACTGGTCCCGAATGAAAAACTGTTTTTT CASSLELVPNEKLFF
NA TRBJ1-4 NA TRBV18 TGTGCCAGCTCACCAACCGGGACGGGTAATGAAAAACTGTTTTTT CASSPTGTGNEKLFF
NA TRBJ2-1 NA TRBV18 TGTGCCAGCTCCCCGAGGCAGAATGAGCAGTTCTTC CASSPRQNEQFF
NA TRBJ2-1 NA TRBV6-5 TGTGCCAGCAGTTACCGGGGCGGGCGGAACTACAATGAGCAGTTCTTC CASSYRGGRNYNEQFF
NA TRBJ1-1 few TRBV7-9 TGTGCCAGCAGCTTAGCAGAGAACACTGAAGCTTTCTTT CASSLAENTEAFF
TRBD2 TRBJ2-7 NA TRBV11-3 TGTGCCAGCAGCGAAGGGACTAGCGGGGGGGAGCAGTACTTC CASSEGTSGGEQYF
TRBD2 TRBJ2-7 NA TRBV24-1 TGTGCCACCCCGGGACTAGCGGCCCACGAGCAGTACTTC CATPGLAAHEQYF
NA TRBJ2-1 NA TRBV7-2 TGTGCCAGCAGCCCTCAGGGGGGACAAGGGGATGAGCAGTTCTTC CASSPQGGQGDEQFF
TRBD2 TRBJ2-1 NA TRBV10-2 TGCGCCAGCAGTACCCTGGGGGTAGCGGGGCCTCACAATGAGCAGTTCTTC CASSTLGVAGPHNEQFF